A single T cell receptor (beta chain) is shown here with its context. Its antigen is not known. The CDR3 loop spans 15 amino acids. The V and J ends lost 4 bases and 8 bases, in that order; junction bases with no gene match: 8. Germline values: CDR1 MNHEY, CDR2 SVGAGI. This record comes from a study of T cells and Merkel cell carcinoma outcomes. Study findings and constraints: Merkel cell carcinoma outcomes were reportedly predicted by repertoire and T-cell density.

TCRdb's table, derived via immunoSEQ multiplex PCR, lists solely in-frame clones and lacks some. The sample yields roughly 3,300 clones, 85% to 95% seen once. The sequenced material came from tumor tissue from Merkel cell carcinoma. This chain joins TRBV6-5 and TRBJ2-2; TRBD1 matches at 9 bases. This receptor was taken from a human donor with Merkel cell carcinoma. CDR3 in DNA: TGTGCCAGCAGTTCACAGGGGGCGAGGACTGGGGAGCTGTTTTTT. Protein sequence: CASSSQGARTGELFF.